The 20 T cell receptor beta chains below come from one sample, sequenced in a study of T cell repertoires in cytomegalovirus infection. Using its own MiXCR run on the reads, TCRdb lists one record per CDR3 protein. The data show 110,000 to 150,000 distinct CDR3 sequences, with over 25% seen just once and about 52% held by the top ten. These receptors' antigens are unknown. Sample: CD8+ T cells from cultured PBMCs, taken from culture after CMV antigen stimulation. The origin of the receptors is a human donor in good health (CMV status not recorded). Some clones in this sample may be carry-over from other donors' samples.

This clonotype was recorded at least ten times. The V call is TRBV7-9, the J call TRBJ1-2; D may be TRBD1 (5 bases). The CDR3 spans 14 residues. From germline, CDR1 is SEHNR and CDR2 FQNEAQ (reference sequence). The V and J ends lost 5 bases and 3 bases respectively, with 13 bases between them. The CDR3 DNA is TGTGCCAGCAGCCCCGATGGGGCAGACTATGGCTACACCTTC. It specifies CASSPDGADYGYTF.

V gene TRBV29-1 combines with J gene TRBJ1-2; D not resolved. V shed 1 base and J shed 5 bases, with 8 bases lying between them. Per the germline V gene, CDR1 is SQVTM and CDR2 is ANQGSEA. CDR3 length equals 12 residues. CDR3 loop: CSVEGRLYGYTF. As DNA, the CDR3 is TGCAGCGTTGAAGGACGCCTTTATGGCTACACCTTC.

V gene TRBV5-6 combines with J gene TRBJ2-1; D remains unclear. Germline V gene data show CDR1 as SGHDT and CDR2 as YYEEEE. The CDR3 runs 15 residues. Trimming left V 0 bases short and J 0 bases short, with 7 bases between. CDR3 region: CASSLGQNSYNEQFF. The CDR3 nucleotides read TGTGCCAGCAGCTTGGGTCAGAACTCCTACAATGAGCAGTTCTTC.

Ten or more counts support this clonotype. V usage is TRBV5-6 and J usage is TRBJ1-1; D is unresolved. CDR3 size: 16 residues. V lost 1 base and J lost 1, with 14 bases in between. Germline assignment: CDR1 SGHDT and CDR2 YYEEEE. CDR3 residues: CASSLYDRPENTEAFF. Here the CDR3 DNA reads TGTGCCAGCAGCTTGTACGATCGGCCAGAGAACACTGAAGCTTTCTTT.

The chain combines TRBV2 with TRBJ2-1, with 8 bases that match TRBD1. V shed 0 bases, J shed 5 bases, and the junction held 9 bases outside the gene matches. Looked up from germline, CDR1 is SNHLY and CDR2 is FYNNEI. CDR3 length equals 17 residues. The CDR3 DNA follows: TGTGCCAGCAGTGAAGCGCTTCAGGGGGCGATTGACAATGAGCAGTTCTTC. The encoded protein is CASSEALQGAIDNEQFF.

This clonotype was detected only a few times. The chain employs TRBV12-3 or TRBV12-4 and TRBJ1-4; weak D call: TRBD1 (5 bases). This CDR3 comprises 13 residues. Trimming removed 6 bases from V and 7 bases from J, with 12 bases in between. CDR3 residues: CASSPHGAEKLFF. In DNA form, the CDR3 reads TGTGCCAGCAGCCCCCATGGGGCTGAAAAACTGTTTTTT.

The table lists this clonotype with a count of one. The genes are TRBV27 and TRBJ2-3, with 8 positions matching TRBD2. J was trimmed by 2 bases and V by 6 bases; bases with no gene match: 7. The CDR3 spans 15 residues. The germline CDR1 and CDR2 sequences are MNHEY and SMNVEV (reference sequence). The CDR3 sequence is CASRTVAGTTDTQYF. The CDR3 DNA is TGTGCCAGCAGGACAGTAGCGGGGACCACAGATACGCAGTATTTT.

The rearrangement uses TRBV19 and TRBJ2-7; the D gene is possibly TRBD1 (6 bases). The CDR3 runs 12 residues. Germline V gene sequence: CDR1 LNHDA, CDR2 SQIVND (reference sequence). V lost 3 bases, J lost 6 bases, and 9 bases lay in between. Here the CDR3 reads CASSMLGGEQYF. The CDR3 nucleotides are TGTGCCAGTAGTATGCTAGGGGGCGAGCAGTACTTC.

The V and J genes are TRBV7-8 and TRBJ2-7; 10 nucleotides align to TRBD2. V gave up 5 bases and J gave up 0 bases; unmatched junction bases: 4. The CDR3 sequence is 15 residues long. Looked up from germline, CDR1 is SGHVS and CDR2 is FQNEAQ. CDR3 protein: CASSPSGGSSYEQYF. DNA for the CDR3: TGTGCCAGCAGCCCTAGCGGGGGAAGCTCCTACGAGCAGTACTTC.

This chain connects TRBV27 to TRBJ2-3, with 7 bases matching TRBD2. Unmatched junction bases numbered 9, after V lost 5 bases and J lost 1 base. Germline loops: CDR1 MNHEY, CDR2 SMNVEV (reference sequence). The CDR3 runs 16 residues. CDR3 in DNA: TGTGCCAGCAGTCCGTACGCGGGGGTTGGCACAGATACGCAGTATTTT. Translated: CASSPYAGVGTDTQYF.

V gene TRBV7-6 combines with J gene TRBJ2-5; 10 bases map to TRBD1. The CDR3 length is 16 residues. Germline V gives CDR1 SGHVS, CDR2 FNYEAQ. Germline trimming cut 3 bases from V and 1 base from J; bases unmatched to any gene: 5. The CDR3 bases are TGTGCCAGCAGCTTCGGCAGACAGGGGGCCCAAGAGACCCAGTACTTC. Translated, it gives CASSFGRQGAQETQYF.

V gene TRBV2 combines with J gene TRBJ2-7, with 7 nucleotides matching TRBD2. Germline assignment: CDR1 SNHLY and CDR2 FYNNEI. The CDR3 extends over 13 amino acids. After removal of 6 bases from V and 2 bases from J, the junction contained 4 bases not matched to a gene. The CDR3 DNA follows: TGTGCCAGCAGAGGGACTACGACCTACGAGCAGTACTTC. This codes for CASRGTTTYEQYF. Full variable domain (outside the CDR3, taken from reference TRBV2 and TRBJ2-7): EPEVTQTPSHQVTQMGQEVILRCVPISNHLYFYWYRQILGQKVEFLVSFYNNEISEKSEIFDDQFSVERPDGSNFTLKIRSTKLEDSAMYFCASRGTTTYEQYFGPGTRLTVT.

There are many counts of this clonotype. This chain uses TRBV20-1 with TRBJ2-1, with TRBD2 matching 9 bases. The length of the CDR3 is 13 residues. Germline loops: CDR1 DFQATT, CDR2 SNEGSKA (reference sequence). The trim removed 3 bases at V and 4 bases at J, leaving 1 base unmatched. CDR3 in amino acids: CSARTSGYNEQFF. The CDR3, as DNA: TGCAGTGCTAGGACTAGCGGTTACAATGAGCAGTTCTTC.

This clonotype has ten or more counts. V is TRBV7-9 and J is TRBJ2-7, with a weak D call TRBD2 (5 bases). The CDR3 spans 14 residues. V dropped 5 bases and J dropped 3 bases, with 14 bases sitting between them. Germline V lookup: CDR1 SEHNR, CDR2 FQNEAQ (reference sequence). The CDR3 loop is CASSPTWENYEQYF. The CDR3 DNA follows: TGTGCCAGCAGCCCGACCTGGGAGAACTACGAGCAGTACTTC.

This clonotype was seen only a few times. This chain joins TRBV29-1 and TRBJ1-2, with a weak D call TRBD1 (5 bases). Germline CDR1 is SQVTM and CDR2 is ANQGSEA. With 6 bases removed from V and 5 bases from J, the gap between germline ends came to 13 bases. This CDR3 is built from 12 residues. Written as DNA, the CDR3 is TGCAGCGTACAGGCGGGGAGGTATGGCTACACCTTC. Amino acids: CSVQAGRYGYTF.

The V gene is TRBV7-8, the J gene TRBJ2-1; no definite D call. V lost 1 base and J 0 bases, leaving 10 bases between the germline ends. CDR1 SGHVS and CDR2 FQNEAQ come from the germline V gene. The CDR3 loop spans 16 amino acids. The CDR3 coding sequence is TGTGCCAGCAGCTTAGAGACCATATACTCCTACAATGAGCAGTTCTTC. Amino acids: CASSLETIYSYNEQFF.

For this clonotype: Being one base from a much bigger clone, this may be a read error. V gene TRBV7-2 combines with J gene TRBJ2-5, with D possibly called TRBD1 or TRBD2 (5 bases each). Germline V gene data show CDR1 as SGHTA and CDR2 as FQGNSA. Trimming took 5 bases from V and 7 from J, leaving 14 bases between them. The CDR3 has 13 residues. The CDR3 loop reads CASSPGTHVTQYF. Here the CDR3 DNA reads TGTGCCAGCAGCCCCGGGACCCACGTGACCCAGTACTTC.

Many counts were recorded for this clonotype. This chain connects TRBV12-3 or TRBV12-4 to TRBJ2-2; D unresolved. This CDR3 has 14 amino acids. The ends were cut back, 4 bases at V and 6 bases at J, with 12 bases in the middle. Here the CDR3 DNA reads TGTGCCAGCAGTTCCTCTATGACCGCCGGGGAGCTGTTTTTT. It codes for CASSSSMTAGELFF.

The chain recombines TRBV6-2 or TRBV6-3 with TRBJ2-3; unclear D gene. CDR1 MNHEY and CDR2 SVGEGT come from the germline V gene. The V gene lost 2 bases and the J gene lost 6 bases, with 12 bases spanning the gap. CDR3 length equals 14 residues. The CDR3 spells CASSYAGFVDTQYF. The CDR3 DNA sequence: TGTGCCAGCAGTTACGCCGGTTTCGTGGATACGCAGTATTTT.

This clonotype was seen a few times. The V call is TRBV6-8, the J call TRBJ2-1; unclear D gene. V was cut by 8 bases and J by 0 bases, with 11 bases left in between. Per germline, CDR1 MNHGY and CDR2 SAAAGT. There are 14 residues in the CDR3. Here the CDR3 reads CASPSPDSYNEQFF. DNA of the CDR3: TGTGCCAGCCCCTCCCCCGACTCCTACAATGAGCAGTTCTTC.